Sequencing of this T cell receptor (beta chain) was carried out in a study of T cell responses to AZD1222 COVID-19 vaccine. Findings and limits, study-wide: It should be noted that donors were predominantly white British and more often female, and clonal diversity was possibly underestimated.

CDR3 length equals 13 residues. Germline CDR1 reads SGHTA; CDR2 reads FQGNSA. The V gene lost 6 bases and the J gene lost 0 bases, with 9 bases spanning the gap. TCRdb's table, derived via immunoSEQ multiplex PCR, lists solely in-frame clones and lacks some. The sample lists about 130,000 clones, about 89% seen once, with over 9% in the top ten. This clone was counted a single time. As yet, its antigen is unknown. The chain recombines TRBV7-2 with TRBJ2-7; D is uncertain. This TCR was sampled from an adult who received the AZD1222 COVID-19 vaccine. Specimen: peripheral blood, collected 28 days after the second AZD1222 dose. CDR3 in DNA: TGTGCCAGCAGTCGTCCTAGCTCCTACGAGCAGTACTTC. Translated: CASSRPSSYEQYF. Combining the CDR3 with reference TRBV7-2 and TRBJ2-7 gives the whole variable domain GAGVSQSPSNKVTEKGKDVELRCDPISGHTALYWYRQSLGQGLEFLIYFQGNSAPDKSGLPSDRFSAERTGGSVSTLTIQRTQQEDSAVYLCASSRPSSYEQYFGPGTRLTVT.